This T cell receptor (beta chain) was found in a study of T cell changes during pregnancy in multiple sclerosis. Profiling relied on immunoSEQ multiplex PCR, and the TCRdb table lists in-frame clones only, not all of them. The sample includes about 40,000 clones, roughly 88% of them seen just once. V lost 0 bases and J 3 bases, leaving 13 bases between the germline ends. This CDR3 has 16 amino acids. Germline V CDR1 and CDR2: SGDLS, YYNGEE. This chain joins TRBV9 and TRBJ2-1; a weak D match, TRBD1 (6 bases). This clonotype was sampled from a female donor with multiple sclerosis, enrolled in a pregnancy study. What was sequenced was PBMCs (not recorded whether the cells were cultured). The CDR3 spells CASSVVSGGLYNEQFF. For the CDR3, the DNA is TGTGCCAGCAGCGTAGTATCTGGGGGCCTCTACAATGAGCAGTTCTTC.